The clone carrying this TCR beta chain showed up many times. The data stem from a study of Graves' ophthalmopathy and Graves' hyperthyroidism. V gave up 0 bases and J gave up 1 base, with 19 bases separating them. Germline values: CDR1 SGHAT, CDR2 FQNNGV. CDR3 size: 19 residues. Amplification from RNA transcripts yielded the TCR beta CDR3 regions. The authors performed first-round RT-PCR with HTBI primers and then a second-round multiplex PCR. Via MiXCR, TCRdb re-called the multiplex PCR reads, giving one row per CDR3 protein. The sample carries 350,000 or so distinct CDR3 sequences, 15% to 20% recorded once.

The source of this sequence is an adult man with Graves' ophthalmopathy. The chain carries TRBV11-2 and TRBJ1-5; tentative D call: TRBD1 (6 bases). Sequencing used peripheral blood. The CDR3 DNA reads as TGTGCCAGCAGCTTAGAGATTCTTCGGGGGGCGAAAAGCAATCAGCCCCAGCATTTT. Amino acid sequence: CASSLEILRGAKSNQPQHF.